This TCR beta chain comes out of a study of tumor-infiltrating lymphocytes in localized non-small cell lung cancer. Data came from immunoSEQ multiplex PCR; TCRdb stores just in-frame clones and leaves some out. The data contain 15,000 to 20,000 clones, 70% to 90% of them seen just once; the ten biggest clones take up over 9%. The length of the CDR3 is 15 residues. Looked up from germline, CDR1 is MNHNS and CDR2 is SASEGT. With 6 bases clipped from V and 5 bases from J, the junction kept 10 bases outside the gene matches. This chain uses TRBV6-1 with TRBJ1-5; TRBD1 agrees at 7 bases. This clonotype originated in a human donor with non-small cell lung cancer. Material for sequencing was uninvolved lung tissue not adjacent to the tumor. CDR3 amino acids: CASSSGGTAYQPQHF. CDR3 nucleotides: TGTGCCAGCAGCTCGGGGGGGACAGCTTATCAGCCCCAGCATTTT.